These 15 T cell receptor beta chains were all obtained from the same sample, sequenced in a study of blood T cell repertoires in COVID-19. Method: immunoSEQ multiplex PCR; TCRdb's copy keeps in-frame clones and lacks some. The repertoire includes about 200,000 clones, more than 85% of them detected once, and about 0.8% sits in the top ten. The sample taken for sequencing was peripheral blood. These receptor sequences come from a man aged 55 to 70 with COVID-19, enrolled during active disease.

The chain joins TRBV9 to TRBJ2-1; 9 bases line up with TRBD2. This CDR3 has 15 residues. CDR1 is SGDLS and CDR2 is YYNGEE in the germline V gene. V gave up 6 bases and J gave up 0 bases; unmatched junction bases: 4. The chain's CDR3 is CASKRGASSYNEQFF. The CDR3 DNA sequence: TGTGCCAGCAAGCGGGGGGCGAGCTCCTACAATGAGCAGTTCTTC.

The chain joins TRBV6-5 to TRBJ1-4, with no clear D. The CDR3 is 15 residues long. CDR1 MNHEY and CDR2 SVGAGI come from the germline V gene. Trimming took 7 bases from V and 0 from J, leaving 12 bases between them. CDR3 in amino acids: CASTGSYATNEKLFF. Written as DNA, the CDR3 is TGTGCCAGCACCGGGAGTTATGCAACTAATGAAAAACTGTTTTTT.

The V gene is TRBV5-1, the J gene TRBJ2-1, with D perhaps TRBD2 (6 bases). Per the germline V gene, CDR1 is SGHRS and CDR2 is YFSETQ. V was trimmed by 0 bases and J by 7 bases, leaving 11 bases between them. The CDR3 is 14 amino acids. The chain's CDR3 is CASSLGGLKNEQFF. The DNA for the CDR3 is TGCGCCAGCAGCTTGGGGGGACTCAAAAATGAGCAGTTCTTC. The complete variable domain, with remaining parts taken from reference TRBV5-1 and TRBJ2-1, reads KAGVTQTPRYLIKTRGQQVTLSCSPISGHRSVSWYQQTPGQGLQFLFEYFSETQRNKGNFPGRFSGRQFSNSRSEMNVSTLELGDSALYLCASSLGGLKNEQFFGPGTRLTVL.

The genes are TRBV7-2 and TRBJ2-1; 9 bases are a match to TRBD2. The trim removed 1 base at V and 6 bases at J, leaving 4 bases unmatched. From germline, CDR1 is SGHTA and CDR2 FQGNSA. The CDR3 runs to 15 residues. CDR3 amino acids: CASSLVAGAPNEQFF. The CDR3 coding sequence is TGTGCCAGCAGCTTAGTAGCGGGAGCCCCCAATGAGCAGTTCTTC. Variable domain in full (rest from reference TRBV7-2 and TRBJ2-1): GAGVSQSPSNKVTEKGKDVELRCDPISGHTALYWYRQSLGQGLEFLIYFQGNSAPDKSGLPSDRFSAERTGGSVSTLTIQRTQQEDSAVYLCASSLVAGAPNEQFFGPGTRLTVL.

V usage is TRBV9 and J usage is TRBJ2-2, with a possible D match to TRBD2 (7 bases). Germline CDR1 and CDR2: SGDLS and YYNGEE. The CDR3 sequence is 15 residues long. Deletions cut 4 bases from V and 3 bases from J, with 13 bases between. The DNA for the CDR3 is TGTGCCAGCAGCCGCGGGGGCCTCTACACCGGGGAGCTGTTTTTT. It is translated as CASSRGGLYTGELFF. The full variable domain, with the rest looked up from reference TRBV9 and TRBJ2-2, is DSGVTQTPKHLITATGQRVTLRCSPRSGDLSVYWYQQSLDQGLQFLIQYYNGEERAKGNILERFSAQQFPDLHSELNLSSLELGDSALYFCASSRGGLYTGELFFGEGSRLTVL.

The chain uses TRBV4-2 and TRBJ1-1, with unresolved D. The CDR3 runs 14 residues. Germline V lookup: CDR1 LGHNA, CDR2 YNFKEQ. Trimming took 4 bases from V and 1 from J, leaving 10 bases between them. In DNA, the CDR3 is TGTGCCAGCAGCCCCCGAGGAGGGAACACTGAAGCTTTCTTT. The encoded protein is CASSPRGGNTEAFF.

The genes are TRBV5-1 and TRBJ1-1, with 9 positions matching TRBD1. V was clipped by 6 bases and J by 0 bases; unmatched bases: 12. There are 17 residues in the CDR3. Germline assignment: CDR1 SGHRS and CDR2 YFSETQ. The CDR3 DNA follows: TGCGCCAGCACCAAAGGGACAGGGAGCGGCGTGAACACTGAAGCTTTCTTT. This sequence encodes CASTKGTGSGVNTEAFF.

The chain recombines TRBV14 with TRBJ2-7; the match to TRBD1 covers 9 bases. Germline CDR1 is SGHDN and CDR2 is FVKESK. J gave up 6 bases and V 4 bases, and 16 bases lay outside the gene matches. The length of the CDR3 is 17 residues. CDR3 sequence reads: CASSRGQGSFPRLEQYF. The DNA of the CDR3 is TGTGCCAGCAGCCGAGGACAGGGGTCCTTTCCCCGGCTCGAGCAGTACTTC.

J is TRBJ1-5 and V is TRBV7-2, with D unclear. V was trimmed by 1 base and J by 5 bases, leaving 12 bases between them. The CDR3 totals 15 residues. Germline V gene lookup returns CDR1 SGHTA and CDR2 FQGNSA. CDR3 coding DNA: TGTGCCAGCAGCTTAGTGATTACTCGGGATCAGCCCCAGCATTTT. It codes for CASSLVITRDQPQHF.

The CDR3 here is CASSARTGGPYNEQFF. The CDR3, as DNA: TGTGCCAGCAGCGCCCGGACAGGGGGGCCCTACAATGAGCAGTTCTTC. The rearrangement uses TRBV7-3 and TRBJ2-1; 10 nucleotides agree with TRBD1. V was pared by 5 bases and J by 2 bases, with 6 bases of the junction left unmatched. Looked up from germline, CDR1 is SGHTA and CDR2 is FQGTGA. CDR3 length: 16 residues.

The V call is TRBV27, the J call TRBJ2-7; maybe TRBD2 (6 bases). CDR3 length: 15 residues. Trimming left V 4 bases short and J 0 bases short, with 13 bases between. Germline CDR1 MNHEY, CDR2 SMNVEV (reference sequence). The CDR3 bases are TGTGCCAGCAGTTCTTCAGCGGGTTCCTCCTACGAGCAGTACTTC. Amino acid sequence: CASSSSAGSSYEQYF.

The chain is built from TRBV5-1 and TRBJ1-1, with a possible D match to TRBD1 (5 bases). The CDR3 length is 13 residues. CDR1 SGHRS and CDR2 YFSETQ come from the germline V gene. The V end lost 0 bases, the J end lost 5 bases, and 8 bases lay between the germline ends. This CDR3 reads CASSLEQGTEAFF. The CDR3 region has the DNA TGCGCCAGCAGCTTGGAGCAGGGTACTGAAGCTTTCTTT.

The V gene is TRBV20-1, the J gene TRBJ2-3; perhaps TRBD2 as D (6 bases). The CDR3 has 11 residues. Germline CDR1 is DFQATT and CDR2 is SNEGSKA (reference sequence). The CDR3 coding sequence is TGCGGCGCGGGGAGCACAGATACGCAGTATTTT. It yields the protein CGAGSTDTQYF.

The chain combines TRBV10-3 with TRBJ1-2; TRBD1 matches 7 bases. Germline CDR1 ENHRY, CDR2 SYGVKD. The J segment lost 4 bases and the V segment lost 3 bases, leaving 2 bases of the junction unmatched. CDR3 length: 13 residues. The DNA of the CDR3 is TGTGCCATCAGTGACCGGGACAGCTATGGCTACACCTTC. It is translated as CAISDRDSYGYTF.

This clone turned up a few times. This CDR3 is also generated by other DNA sequences in the sample. The chain has TRBV6-5 and TRBJ2-7; 12 bases align to TRBD1. Losses at the gene ends were 2 bases for V and 6 bases for J; bases not matched to a gene: 2. The CDR3 is 14 amino acids. Germline V gene sequence: CDR1 MNHEY, CDR2 SVGAGI. The CDR3: CASSYTGQGAEQYF. Here the CDR3 DNA reads TGTGCCAGCAGTTACACGGGACAGGGGGCCGAGCAGTACTTC.